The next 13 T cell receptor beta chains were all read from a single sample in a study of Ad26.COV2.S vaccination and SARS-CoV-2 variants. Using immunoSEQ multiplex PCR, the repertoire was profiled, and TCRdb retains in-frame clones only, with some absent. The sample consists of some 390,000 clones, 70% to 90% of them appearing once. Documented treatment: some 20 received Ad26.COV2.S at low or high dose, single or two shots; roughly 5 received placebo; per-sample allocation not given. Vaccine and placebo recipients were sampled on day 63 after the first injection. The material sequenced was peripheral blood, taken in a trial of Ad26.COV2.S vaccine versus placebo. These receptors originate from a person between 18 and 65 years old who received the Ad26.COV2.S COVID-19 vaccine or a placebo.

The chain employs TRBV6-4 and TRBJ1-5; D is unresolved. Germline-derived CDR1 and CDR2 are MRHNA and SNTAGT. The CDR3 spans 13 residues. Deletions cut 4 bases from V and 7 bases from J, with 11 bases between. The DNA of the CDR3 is TGTGCCAGCAGTGGCAGCTTTGGGCAGCCCCAGCATTTT. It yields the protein CASSGSFGQPQHF.

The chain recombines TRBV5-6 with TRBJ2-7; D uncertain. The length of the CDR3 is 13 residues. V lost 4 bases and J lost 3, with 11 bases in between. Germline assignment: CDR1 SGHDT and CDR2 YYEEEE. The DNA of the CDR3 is TGTGCCAGCAGCCCCGGACGGATCTACGAGCAGTACTTC. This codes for CASSPGRIYEQYF.

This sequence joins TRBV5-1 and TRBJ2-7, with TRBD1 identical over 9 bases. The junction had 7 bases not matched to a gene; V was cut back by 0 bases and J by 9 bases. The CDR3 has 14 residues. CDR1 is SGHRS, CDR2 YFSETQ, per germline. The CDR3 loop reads CASSLEQGALVQYF. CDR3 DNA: TGCGCCAGCAGCTTGGAACAGGGGGCCCTCGTGCAGTACTTC.

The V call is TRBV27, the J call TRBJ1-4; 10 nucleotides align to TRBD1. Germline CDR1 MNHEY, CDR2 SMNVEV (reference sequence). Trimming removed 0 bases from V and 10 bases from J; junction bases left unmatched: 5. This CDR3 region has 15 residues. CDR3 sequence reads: CASSLSRTGGGKLFF. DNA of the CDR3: TGTGCCAGCAGTTTATCGAGGACAGGGGGTGGAAAACTGTTTTTT.

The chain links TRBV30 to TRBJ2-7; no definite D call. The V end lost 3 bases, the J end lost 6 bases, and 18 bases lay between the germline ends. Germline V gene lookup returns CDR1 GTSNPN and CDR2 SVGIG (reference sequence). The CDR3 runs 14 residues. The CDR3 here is CAWSLVRPDSEQYF. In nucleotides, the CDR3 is TGTGCCTGGAGCCTCGTAAGGCCGGATTCCGAGCAGTACTTC.

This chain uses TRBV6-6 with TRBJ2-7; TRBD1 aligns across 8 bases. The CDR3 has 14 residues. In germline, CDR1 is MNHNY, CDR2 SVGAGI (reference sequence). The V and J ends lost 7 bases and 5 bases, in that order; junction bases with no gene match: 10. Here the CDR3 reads CASTETGDNHEQYF. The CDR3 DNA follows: TGTGCCAGCACGGAGACAGGGGATAACCACGAGCAGTACTTC.

The DNA for the CDR3 is TGTGCCACCAGCAGAGCTGCGGGAGTGGGCGGGGAGCTGTTTTTT. The encoded protein is CATSRAAGVGGELFF. The chain employs TRBV15 and TRBJ2-2; 7 bases align to TRBD2. This CDR3 is built from 15 residues. Germline CDR1 is LNHNV and CDR2 is YYDKDF (reference sequence). The junction had 6 bases not matched to a gene; V was cut back by 1 base and J by 7 bases.

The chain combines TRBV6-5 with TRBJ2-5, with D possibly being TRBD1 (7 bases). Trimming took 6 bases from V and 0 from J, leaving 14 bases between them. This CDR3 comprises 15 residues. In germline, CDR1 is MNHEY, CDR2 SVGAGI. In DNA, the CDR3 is TGTGCCAGCAGGCGGGACAGATCGTACCAAGAGACCCAGTACTTC. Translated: CASRRDRSYQETQYF.

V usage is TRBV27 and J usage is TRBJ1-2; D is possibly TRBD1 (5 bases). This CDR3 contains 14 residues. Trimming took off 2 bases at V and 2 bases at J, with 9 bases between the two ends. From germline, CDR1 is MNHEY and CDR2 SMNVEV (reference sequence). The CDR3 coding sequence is TGTGCCAGCAGTTTAAGGGGTGAAAACTATGGCTACACCTTC. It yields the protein CASSLRGENYGYTF.

The CDR3 loop is CSVLSPGQEIETQYF. CDR3 DNA sequence: TGCAGCGTTTTATCCCCGGGACAGGAGATTGAGACCCAGTACTTC. The rearrangement uses TRBV29-1 and TRBJ2-5; the match to TRBD1 covers 8 bases. The CDR3 is made up of 15 amino acids. The germline V gene has CDR1 SQVTM and CDR2 ANQGSEA. Germline trimming cut 5 bases from V and 5 bases from J; bases unmatched to any gene: 13. Together with reference TRBV29-1 and TRBJ2-5, the CDR3 gives the full variable domain: SAVISQKPSRDICQRGTSLTIQCQVDSQVTMMFWYRQQPGQSLTLIATANQGSEATYESGFVIDKFPISRPNLTFSTLTVSNMSPEDSSIYLCSVLSPGQEIETQYFGPGTRLLVL.

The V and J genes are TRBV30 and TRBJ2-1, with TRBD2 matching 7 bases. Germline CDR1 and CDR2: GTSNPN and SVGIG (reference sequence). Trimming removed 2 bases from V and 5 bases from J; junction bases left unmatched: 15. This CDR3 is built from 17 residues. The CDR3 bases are TGTGCCTGGAGTCCCCCCTATGCGGGAGAAGTGAACAATGAGCAGTTCTTC. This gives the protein CAWSPPYAGEVNNEQFF. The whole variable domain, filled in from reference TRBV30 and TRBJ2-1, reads SQTIHQWPATLVQPVGSPLSLECTVEGTSNPNLYWYRQAAGRGLQLLFYSVGIGQISSEVPQNLSASRPQDRQFILSSKKLLLSDSGFYLCAWSPPYAGEVNNEQFFGPGTRLTVL.

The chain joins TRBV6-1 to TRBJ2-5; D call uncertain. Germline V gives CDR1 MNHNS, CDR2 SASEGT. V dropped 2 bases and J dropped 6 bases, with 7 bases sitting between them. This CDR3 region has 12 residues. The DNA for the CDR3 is TGTGCCAGCAGTGAAAACTGGCAGACCCAGTACTTC. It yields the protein CASSENWQTQYF.

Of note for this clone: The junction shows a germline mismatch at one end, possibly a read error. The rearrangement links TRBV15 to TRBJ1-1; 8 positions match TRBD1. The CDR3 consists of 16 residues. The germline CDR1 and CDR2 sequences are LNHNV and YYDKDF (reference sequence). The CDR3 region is CATNRGQGGMNTEAFF. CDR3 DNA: TGTGCCACCAACAGAGGACAGGGAGGTATGAACACTGAAGCTTTCTTT.